This T cell receptor (beta chain) is from a study of identical twins. A universal primer site was created by template switching, with the cDNA bearing unique molecular identifiers. TCRdb redid the calling of the 5' RACE reads with MiXCR, one entry per CDR3 protein. This table has about 1.7 million distinct CDR3 sequences, about 32% appearing once. The CDR3 covers 15 residues. With 7 bases removed from V and 8 bases from J, the gap between germline ends came to 21 bases. As to this clonotype: What it binds is unknown.

Study conclusions and caveats: Insertions were reduced in abundant cord blood beta clonotypes but not in memory repertoires. Models predicted less out-of-frame TCR alpha sharing in monozygotic twins than was found. Surplus twin overlap in beta out-of-frame sequences was less pronounced.

The sequencing sample was made of cord blood. The origin of this receptor is a newborn girl in good health. The V call is TRBV12-3 or TRBV12-4, the J call TRBJ2-1; D gene unclear. CDR3 bases: TGTGCCAGCAACCCTTGGACCCACCGATTAGATGAGCAGTTCTTC. Its protein product is CASNPWTHRLDEQFF.